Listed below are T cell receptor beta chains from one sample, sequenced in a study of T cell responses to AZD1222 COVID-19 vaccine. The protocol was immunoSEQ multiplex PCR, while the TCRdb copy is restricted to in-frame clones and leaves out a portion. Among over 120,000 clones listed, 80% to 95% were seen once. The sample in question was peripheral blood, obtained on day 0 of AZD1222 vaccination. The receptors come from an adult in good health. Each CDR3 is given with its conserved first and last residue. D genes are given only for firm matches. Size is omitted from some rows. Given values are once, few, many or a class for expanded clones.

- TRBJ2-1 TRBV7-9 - CASSLVVNHEQFF TGTGCCAGCAGCTTAGTAGTAAATCATGAGCAGTTCTTC
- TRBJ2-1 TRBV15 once CATSRPTTSLSYNEQFF TGTGCCACCAGCAGACCCACGACTTCTCTCTCCTACAATGAGCAGTTCTTC
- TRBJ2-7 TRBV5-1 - CASSLAQGLSYEQYF TGCGCCAGCAGCTTGGCTCAGGGGCTCTCCTACGAGCAGTACTTC
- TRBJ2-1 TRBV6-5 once CASSHNEQFF TGTGCCAGCTCCCACAATGAGCAGTTCTTC
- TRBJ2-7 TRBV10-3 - CAIETGPGDEQYF TGTGCCATCGAGACAGGACCCGGGGACGAGCAGTACTTC
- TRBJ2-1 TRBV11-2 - CASSLGGYNEQFF TGTGCCAGCAGCTTAGGTGGCTACAATGAGCAGTTCTTC
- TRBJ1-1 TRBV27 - CASSADSKRSAFF TGTGCCAGCAGTGCCGATAGTAAGCGTTCGGCTTTCTTT
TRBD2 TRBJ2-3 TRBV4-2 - CASSQVLAGTDTQYF TGTGCCAGCAGCCAAGTACTAGCGGGAACAGATACGCAGTATTTT
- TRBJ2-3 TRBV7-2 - CASSFSPSVSTDTQYF TGTGCCAGCAGCTTCTCTCCTAGCGTCTCAACCGATACGCAGTATTTT
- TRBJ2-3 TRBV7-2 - CASSLEGTDTQYF TGTGCCAGCAGCTTGGAGGGGACAGATACGCAGTATTTT
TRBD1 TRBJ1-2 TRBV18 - CASSPGQGITYGYTF TGTGCCAGCTCACCAGGACAGGGGATTACGTATGGCTACACCTTC
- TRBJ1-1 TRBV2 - CASSVEGFAEAFF TGTGCCAGCAGTGTTGAGGGTTTCGCTGAAGCTTTCTTT
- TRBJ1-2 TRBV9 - CASSVVKDPSNYGYTF TGTGCCAGCAGCGTAGTTAAGGATCCCTCTAACTATGGCTACACCTTC
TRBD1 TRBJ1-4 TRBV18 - CASSPTGGRGEKLFF TGTGCCAGCTCACCTACAGGGGGAAGAGGAGAAAAACTGTTTTTT